This T cell receptor beta chain originates from a study of blood T cell repertoires in COVID-19. The overall study: From T cells, B-cell-depleted T cells, or PBMCs came the material, which was cDNA or gDNA.

This clone was seen more than once but under ten times. In the authors' methods: Reference gene primer amplification gave nucleated cell count estimates. Assay used: immunoSEQ multiplex PCR; TCRdb lists only in-frame clones, some missing. V, J and clone size were drawn from that table, and D and trimming were deduced from the DNA. The repertoire holds about 240,000 clones, with roughly four fifths as singletons. The germline V and J ends were trimmed by 7 bases and 7 bases, with 13 bases remaining between them. Looked up from germline, CDR1 is MNHEY and CDR2 is SMNVEV (reference sequence). This CDR3 comprises 12 residues.

The material sequenced was peripheral blood. The chain recombines TRBV27 with TRBJ1-1; D gene unclear. The TCR originated in a woman in her 70s with acute or convalescent COVID-19. The CDR3 DNA reads as TGTGCCAGCAAAAGGAGAGGCCTTGAAGCTTTCTTT. It yields the protein CASKRRGLEAFF.